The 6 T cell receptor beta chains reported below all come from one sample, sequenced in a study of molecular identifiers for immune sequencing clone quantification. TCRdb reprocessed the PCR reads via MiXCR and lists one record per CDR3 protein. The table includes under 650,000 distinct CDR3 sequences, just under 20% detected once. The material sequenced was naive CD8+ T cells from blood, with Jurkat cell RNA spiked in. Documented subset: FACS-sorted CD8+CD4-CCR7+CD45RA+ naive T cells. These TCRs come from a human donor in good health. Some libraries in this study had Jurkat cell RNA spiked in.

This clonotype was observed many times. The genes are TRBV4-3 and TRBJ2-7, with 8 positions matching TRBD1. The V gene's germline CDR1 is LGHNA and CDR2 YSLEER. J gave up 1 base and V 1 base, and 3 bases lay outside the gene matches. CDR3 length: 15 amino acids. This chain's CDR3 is CASSQGRTGSYEQYF. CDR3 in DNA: TGCGCCAGCAGCCAAGGGAGGACAGGGTCCTACGAGCAGTACTTC.

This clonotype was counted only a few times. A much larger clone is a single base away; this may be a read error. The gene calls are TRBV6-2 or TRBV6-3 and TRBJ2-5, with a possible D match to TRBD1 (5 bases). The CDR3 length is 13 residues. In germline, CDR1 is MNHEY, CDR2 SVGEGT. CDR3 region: CACSSNRRETQYF. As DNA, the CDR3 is TGTGCCTGCAGTTCAAACAGGCGAGAGACCCAGTACTTC.

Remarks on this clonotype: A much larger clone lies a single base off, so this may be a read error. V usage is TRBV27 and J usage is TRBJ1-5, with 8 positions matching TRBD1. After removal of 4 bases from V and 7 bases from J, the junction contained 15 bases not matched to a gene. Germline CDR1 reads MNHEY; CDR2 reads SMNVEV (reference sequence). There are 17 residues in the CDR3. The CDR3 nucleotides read TGTGCCAGCAGTTCCTATGCGGACAGGGTAGCTTACCAGCCCCAGCATTTT. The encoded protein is CASSSYADRVAYQPQHF.

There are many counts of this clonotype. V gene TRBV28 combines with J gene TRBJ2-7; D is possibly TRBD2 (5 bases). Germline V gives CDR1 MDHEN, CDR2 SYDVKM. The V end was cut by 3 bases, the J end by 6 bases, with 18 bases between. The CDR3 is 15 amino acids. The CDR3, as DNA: TGTGCCAGCAGTTTCCGCGGGCCTCGTTTCGGCGAGCAGTACTTC. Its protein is CASSFRGPRFGEQYF.

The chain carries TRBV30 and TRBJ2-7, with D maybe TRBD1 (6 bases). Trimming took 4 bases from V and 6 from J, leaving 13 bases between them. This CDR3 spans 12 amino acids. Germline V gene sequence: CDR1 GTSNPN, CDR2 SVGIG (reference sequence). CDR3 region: CAWTTGDGEQYF. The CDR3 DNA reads TGTGCCTGGACGACAGGAGATGGCGAGCAGTACTTC.

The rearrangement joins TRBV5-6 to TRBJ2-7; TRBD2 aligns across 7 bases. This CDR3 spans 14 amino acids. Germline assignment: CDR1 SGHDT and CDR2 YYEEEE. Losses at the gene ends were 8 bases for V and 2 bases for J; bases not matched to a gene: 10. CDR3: CASASGKLTYEQYF. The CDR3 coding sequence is TGTGCCAGTGCTAGCGGAAAGTTAACCTACGAGCAGTACTTC.